The 9 T cell receptor beta chains presented below share a single source sample, sequenced in a study of response to subunit inactivated influenza vaccine. In TCRdb, the RT-PCR reads were re-called with MiXCR into one record per CDR3 protein. The sample lists fewer than 800,000 distinct CDR3 sequences, around 14% occurring once. This sample comprised PBMCs from blood, obtained 12 days after vaccination. The receptors here all came from a man aged 45-65 years who received an inactivated influenza vaccine.

Many counts were recorded for this clonotype. The J gene is TRBJ1-4, the V gene TRBV12-3 or TRBV12-4; D may be TRBD1 (6 bases). This CDR3 is 13 amino acids long. Trimming stripped 6 bases from V and 4 bases from J, with 9 bases between. This chain's CDR3 is CASRGGINEKLFF. DNA for the CDR3: TGTGCCAGCAGAGGGGGGATTAATGAAAAACTGTTTTTT.

The chain recombines TRBV2 with TRBJ2-7; 12 nucleotides agree with TRBD1. From germline, CDR1 is SNHLY and CDR2 FYNNEI. With V trimmed by 6 bases and J by 4 bases, 7 bases remained unmatched. This CDR3 has 15 residues. The CDR3 DNA reads as TGTGCCAGCAGGATACCGGGACAGGGGGCTTACGAGCAGTACTTC. It codes for CASRIPGQGAYEQYF. Full variable domain (missing parts from reference TRBV2 and TRBJ2-7): EPEVTQTPSHQVTQMGQEVILRCVPISNHLYFYWYRQILGQKVEFLVSFYNNEISEKSEIFDDQFSVERPDGSNFTLKIRSTKLEDSAMYFCASRIPGQGAYEQYFGPGTRLTVT.

A few counts support this clonotype. The gene calls are TRBV3-1 and TRBJ2-2, with 10 bases matching TRBD2. Looked up from germline, CDR1 is LGHDT and CDR2 is YNNKEL (reference sequence). This CDR3 has 15 residues. Trimming removed 2 bases from V and 6 bases from J; junction bases left unmatched: 3. CDR3 sequence reads: CASSQNLAGAGELFF. The CDR3 nucleotides read TGTGCCAGCAGCCAAAACCTAGCGGGGGCCGGGGAGCTGTTTTTT.

J is TRBJ2-1 and V is TRBV4-2; 11 positions match TRBD2. The CDR3 length is 17 residues. The trim removed 6 bases at V and 4 bases at J, leaving 11 bases unmatched. CDR1 LGHNA and CDR2 YNFKEQ come from the germline V gene. The CDR3 region is CASSPDVTSGVYNEQFF. CDR3 DNA: TGTGCCAGCAGTCCCGACGTGACTAGCGGGGTGTACAATGAGCAGTTCTTC.

This clonotype was seen a few times. The J gene is TRBJ2-1, the V gene TRBV4-1; weak D call: TRBD2 (8 bases). The V end lost 4 bases, the J end lost 3 bases, and 31 bases lay between the germline ends. Looked up from germline, CDR1 is MGHRA and CDR2 is YSYEKL. This CDR3 contains 21 residues. The DNA for the CDR3 is TGCGCCAGCAGCCCCAAGGTCGGGAGGGGGCTAAAGTCTCCCCACTACAATGAGCAGTTCTTC. It is translated as CASSPKVGRGLKSPHYNEQFF.

The rearrangement uses TRBV6-1 and TRBJ2-7; 8 bases align to TRBD1. Losses at the gene ends were 6 bases for V and 2 bases for J; bases not matched to a gene: 6. CDR1 MNHNS and CDR2 SASEGT come from the germline V gene. CDR3 length: 14 residues. For the CDR3, the DNA is TGTGCCAGCAGACAACGGGACAGGCCCTACGAGCAGTACTTC. Residues: CASRQRDRPYEQYF.

The V call is TRBV12-3 or TRBV12-4, the J call TRBJ1-6; unclear D gene. This CDR3 region has 16 residues. Trimming pared 7 bases from V and 2 bases from J, leaving 15 bases between. The CDR3 DNA reads as TGTGCCAGCACTACGGGAGAGGTTGCCTATAATTCACCCCTCCACTTT. It codes for CASTTGEVAYNSPLHF.

This chain connects TRBV7-9 to TRBJ1-1, with D hard to call. The CDR3 runs 12 residues. Germline V gene sequence: CDR1 SEHNR, CDR2 FQNEAQ (reference sequence). V lost 5 bases to trimming and J lost 6 bases, with 10 bases between them. CDR3 amino acids: CASSQLIAEAFF. As DNA, the CDR3 is TGTGCCAGCAGCCAGTTAATCGCTGAAGCTTTCTTT.

The chain joins TRBV20-1 to TRBJ1-4, with D unresolved. Germline values: CDR1 DFQATT, CDR2 SNEGSKA (reference sequence). V lost 3 bases, J lost 7 bases, and 12 bases lay in between. CDR3 size: 13 residues. CDR3 sequence reads: CSARTPMGEKLFF. The CDR3 coding sequence is TGCAGTGCTAGGACACCAATGGGTGAAAAACTGTTTTTT.